This T cell receptor beta chain appears in the sequencing data of a study of T cell responses to AZD1222 COVID-19 vaccine. The V end lost 11 bases, the J end lost 0 bases, and 10 bases lay between the germline ends. CDR1 and CDR2 from the germline V gene are MNHEY and SVGAGI. The CDR3 runs to 12 residues. The study, taken as a whole, reports: Vaccine-associated CD4 TCRs spanned spike, dominant at 160-218 and 743-854. Repertoires were sampled only after the peak T cell response.

About this clone itself: Its antigen is not known.

This table comes from immunoSEQ multiplex PCR, and its TCRdb copy is limited to in-frame clones, with some not included. In the table there are 110,000 to 150,000 clones, approximately 91% of which are singletons. The chain employs TRBV6-5 and TRBJ1-2; no clear D. The specimen comprised peripheral blood, sampled 28 days after the second AZD1222 dose. The sequence was collected from an adult who received the AZD1222 COVID-19 vaccine. CDR3 residues: CASIGSNYGYTF. In DNA form, the CDR3 reads TGTGCCTCAATAGGCTCTAACTATGGCTACACCTTC.